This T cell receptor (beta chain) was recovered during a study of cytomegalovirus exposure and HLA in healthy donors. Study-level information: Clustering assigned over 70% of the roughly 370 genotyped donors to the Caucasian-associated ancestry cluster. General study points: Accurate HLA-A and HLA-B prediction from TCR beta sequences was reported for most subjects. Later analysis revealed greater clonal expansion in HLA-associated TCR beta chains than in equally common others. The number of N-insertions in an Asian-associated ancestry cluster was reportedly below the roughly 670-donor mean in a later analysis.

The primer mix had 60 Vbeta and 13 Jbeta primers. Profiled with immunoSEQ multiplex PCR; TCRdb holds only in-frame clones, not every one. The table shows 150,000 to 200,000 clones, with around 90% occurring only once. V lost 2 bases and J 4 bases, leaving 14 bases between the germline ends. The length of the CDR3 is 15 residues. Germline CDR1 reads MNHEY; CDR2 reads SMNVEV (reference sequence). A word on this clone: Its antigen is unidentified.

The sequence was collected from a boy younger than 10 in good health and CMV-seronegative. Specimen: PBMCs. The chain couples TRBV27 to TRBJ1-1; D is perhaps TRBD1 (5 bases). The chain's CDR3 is CASSLGGRVGTEAFF. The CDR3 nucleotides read TGTGCCAGCAGTTTAGGGGGGAGGGTGGGCACTGAAGCTTTCTTT.